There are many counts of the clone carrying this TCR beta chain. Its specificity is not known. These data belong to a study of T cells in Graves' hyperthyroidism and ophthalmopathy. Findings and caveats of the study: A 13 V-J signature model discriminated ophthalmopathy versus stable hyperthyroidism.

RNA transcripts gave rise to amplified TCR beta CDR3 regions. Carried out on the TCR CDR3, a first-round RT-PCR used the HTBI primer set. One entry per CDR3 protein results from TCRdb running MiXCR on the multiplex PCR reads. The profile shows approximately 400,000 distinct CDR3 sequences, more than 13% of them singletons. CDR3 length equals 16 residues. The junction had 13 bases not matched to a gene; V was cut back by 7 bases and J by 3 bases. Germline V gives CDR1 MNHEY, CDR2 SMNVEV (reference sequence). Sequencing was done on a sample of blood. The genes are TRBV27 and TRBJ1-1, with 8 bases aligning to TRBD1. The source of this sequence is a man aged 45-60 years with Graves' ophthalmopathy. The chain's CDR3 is CASNNRTGWVDTEAFF. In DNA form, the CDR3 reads TGTGCCAGCAACAACCGGACAGGGTGGGTCGACACTGAAGCTTTCTTT.